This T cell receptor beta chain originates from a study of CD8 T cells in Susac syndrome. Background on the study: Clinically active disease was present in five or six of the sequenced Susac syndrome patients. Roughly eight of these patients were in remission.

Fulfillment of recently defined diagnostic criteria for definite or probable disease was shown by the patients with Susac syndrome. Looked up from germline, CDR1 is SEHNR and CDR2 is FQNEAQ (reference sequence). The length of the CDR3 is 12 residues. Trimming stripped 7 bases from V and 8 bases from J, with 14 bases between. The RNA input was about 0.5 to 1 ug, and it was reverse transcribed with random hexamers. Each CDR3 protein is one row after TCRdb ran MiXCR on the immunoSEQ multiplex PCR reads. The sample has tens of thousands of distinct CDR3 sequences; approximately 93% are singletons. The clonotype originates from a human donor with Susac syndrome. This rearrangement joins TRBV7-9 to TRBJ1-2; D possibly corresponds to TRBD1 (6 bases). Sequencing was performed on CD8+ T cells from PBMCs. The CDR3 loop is CASTEGGSGYTF. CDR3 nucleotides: TGTGCCAGCACCGAAGGGGGGAGCGGCTACACCTTC.